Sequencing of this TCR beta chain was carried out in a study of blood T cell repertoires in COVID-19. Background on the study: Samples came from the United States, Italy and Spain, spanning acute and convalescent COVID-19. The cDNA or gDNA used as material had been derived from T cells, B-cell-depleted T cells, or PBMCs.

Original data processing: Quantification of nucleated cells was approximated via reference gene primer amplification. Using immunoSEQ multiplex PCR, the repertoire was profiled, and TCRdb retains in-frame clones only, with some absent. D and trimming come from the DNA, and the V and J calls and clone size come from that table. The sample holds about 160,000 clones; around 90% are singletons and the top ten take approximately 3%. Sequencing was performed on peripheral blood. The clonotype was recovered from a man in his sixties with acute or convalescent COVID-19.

As DNA, the CDR3 is TGTGCCAGTACTATCTTAGGACAGTACAATGAGCAGTTCTTC. Protein product: CASTILGQYNEQFF. The chain uses TRBV19 and TRBJ2-1, with D possibly being TRBD1 (6 bases). Germline V lookup: CDR1 LNHDA, CDR2 SQIVND (reference sequence). Trimming pared 7 bases from V and 4 bases from J, leaving 14 bases between. This CDR3 has 14 amino acids. Together with reference TRBV19 and TRBJ2-1, the CDR3 gives the full variable domain: DGGITQSPKYLFRKEGQNVTLSCEQNLNHDAMYWYRQDPGQGLRLIYYSQIVNDFQKGDIAEGYSVSREKKESFPLTVTSAQKNPTAFYLCASTILGQYNEQFFGPGTRLTVL.